The present TCR beta chain was sequenced within a study of blood T cell repertoires in COVID-19. For the study at large: Donors in the United States, Italy and Spain gave samples during acute or convalescent COVID-19. In each case, the material was cDNA or gDNA derived from T cells, B-cell-depleted T cells, or PBMCs.

Per the original data handling: Reference gene primer amplification yielded estimated nucleated cell counts. Clones were read by immunoSEQ multiplex PCR, and TCRdb kept only the in-frame ones, dropping some. The V and J calls and the clone size are those of that table, but D and trimming were determined from the DNA. The sample shows about 140,000 clones, approximately 91% of them seen only once. V lost 6 bases, J lost 6 bases, and 7 bases stayed unmatched. This CDR3 has 15 amino acids. Germline V gene lookup returns CDR1 MNHEY and CDR2 SVGAGI. This clone is labeled medium-sized. The chain has TRBV6-5 and TRBJ2-1; 11 bases match TRBD2. Sequenced: peripheral blood. The sequence came from a man between 45 and 60 years old with active or convalescent COVID-19. CDR3 loop: CASRLAGVSSNEQFF. The CDR3 region has the DNA TGTGCCAGCAGACTAGCGGGAGTTTCTAGCAATGAGCAGTTCTTC.